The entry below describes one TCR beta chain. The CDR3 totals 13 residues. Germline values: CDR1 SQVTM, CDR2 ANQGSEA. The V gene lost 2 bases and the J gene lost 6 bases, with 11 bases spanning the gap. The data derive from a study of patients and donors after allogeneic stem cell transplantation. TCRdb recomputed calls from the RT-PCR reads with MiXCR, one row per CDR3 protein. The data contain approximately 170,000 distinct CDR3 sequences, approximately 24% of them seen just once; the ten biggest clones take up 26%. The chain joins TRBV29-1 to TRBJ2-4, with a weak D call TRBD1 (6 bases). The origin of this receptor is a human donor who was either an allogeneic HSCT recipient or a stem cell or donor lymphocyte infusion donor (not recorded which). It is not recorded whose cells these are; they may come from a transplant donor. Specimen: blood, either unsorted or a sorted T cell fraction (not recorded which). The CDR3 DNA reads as TGCAGCGTTGAACAGGGGTCGGGAAACATTCAGTACTTC. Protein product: CSVEQGSGNIQYF.